One sample yielded the 23 T cell receptor beta chains listed below, sequenced in a study of blood T cell repertoires in COVID-19. Profiling relied on immunoSEQ multiplex PCR, and the TCRdb table lists in-frame clones only, not all of them. Of under 300,000 clones listed, over 75% are singletons. Specimen: peripheral blood. Receptors originate from a man aged 25-45 years who had recovered from COVID-19.

V and J are TRBV27 and TRBJ2-4, with 7 bases matching TRBD1. Germline assignment: CDR1 MNHEY and CDR2 SMNVEV (reference sequence). CDR3 length equals 15 residues. V shed 5 bases, J shed 9 bases, and the junction held 13 bases outside the gene matches. The CDR3 coding sequence is TGTGCCAGCAGTCCCCTCCAGGGGGTTGTGGGCATTCAGTACTTC. This encodes CASSPLQGVVGIQYF.

The chain links TRBV19 to TRBJ2-2; 7 bases align to TRBD1. The ends lost 6 bases at V and 0 bases at J; junction bases unmatched: 4. The CDR3 length is 15 residues. Germline lookup yields CDR1 LNHDA and CDR2 SQIVND (reference sequence). CDR3 in amino acids: CASRAGTANTGELFF. In DNA form, the CDR3 reads TGTGCCAGTAGAGCCGGGACAGCGAACACCGGGGAGCTGTTTTTT.

This chain connects TRBV7-6 to TRBJ2-1, with 12 bases lining up with TRBD2. CDR3 size: 14 residues. V trimming: 9 bases; J trimming: 6 bases; junction bases outside the gene matches: 6. The germline gives CDR1 SGHVS, CDR2 FNYEAQ. CDR3 nucleotide sequence: TGTGCCAGTTCACTAGCGGGGGGAAGCAATGAGCAGTTCTTC. This translates into CASSLAGGSNEQFF.

V and J are TRBV23-1 and TRBJ2-2, with TRBD2 matching 7 bases. TRBV23-1 is recorded as an ORF, its role being uncertain. With 4 bases clipped from V and 3 bases from J, the junction kept 8 bases outside the gene matches. The CDR3 extends over 16 amino acids. The chain's CDR3 is CASSPPTSFDTGELFF. DNA of the CDR3: TGCGCCAGCAGTCCACCGACTAGCTTCGACACCGGGGAGCTGTTTTTT.

The rearrangement uses TRBV5-1 and TRBJ1-5; a possible D gene is TRBD1 (6 bases). The CDR3 contains 16 residues. V lost 3 bases and J lost 3, with 16 bases in between. Germline CDR1 SGHRS, CDR2 YFSETQ. CDR3 nucleotides: TGCGCCAGCAGCTCTGGCTATGGACAGAACAATCAGCCCCAGCATTTT. This codes for CASSSGYGQNNQPQHF.

The chain has TRBV6-5 and TRBJ2-7; tentative D call: TRBD1 (5 bases). The CDR3 has 13 amino acids. Germline loops: CDR1 MNHEY, CDR2 SVGAGI. Trimming cost V 8 bases and J 5 bases, with 16 bases left between them. The CDR3 sequence is CASRPGIGNEQYF. In DNA form, the CDR3 reads TGTGCCAGCCGGCCAGGGATAGGCAACGAGCAGTACTTC.

This clone was found once. CDR3 nucleotide sequence: TGTGCCAGCAGTTTAGGGCTAGCGGGCTACAATGAGCAGTTCTTC. Translation: CASSLGLAGYNEQFF. V gene TRBV27 combines with J gene TRBJ2-1, with 8 bases that match TRBD2. Germline trimming cut 2 bases from V and 3 bases from J; bases unmatched to any gene: 3. Per the germline V gene, CDR1 is MNHEY and CDR2 is SMNVEV (reference sequence). There are 15 residues in the CDR3.

The rearrangement uses TRBV11-2 and TRBJ1-5; possible D gene TRBD1, 5 bases. Germline CDR1 SGHAT, CDR2 FQNNGV. The CDR3 sequence is 14 residues long. V was cut by 1 base and J by 5 bases, with 9 bases left in between. The CDR3 nucleotides read TGTGCCAGCAGCTTAGGGGGGGAATATCAGCCCCAGCATTTT. Translated: CASSLGGEYQPQHF.

The J gene is TRBJ1-5, the V gene TRBV10-3; the D gene is possibly TRBD1 (6 bases). CDR1 and CDR2 from the germline V gene are ENHRY and SYGVKD. The CDR3 consists of 14 residues. V was clipped by 4 bases and J by 5 bases, with 12 bases between them. CDR3 loop: CAISARGLDQPQHF. The CDR3 nucleotides read TGTGCCATCAGTGCGAGGGGGTTGGATCAGCCCCAGCATTTT.

This chain connects TRBV27 to TRBJ1-5; 8 bases agree with TRBD1. Germline V gene sequence: CDR1 MNHEY, CDR2 SMNVEV (reference sequence). J was trimmed by 7 bases and V by 4 bases; bases with no gene match: 6. The CDR3 totals 14 residues. CDR3 amino acids: CASSSGQGLQPQHF. The CDR3 coding sequence is TGTGCCAGCAGTTCCGGACAGGGCCTCCAGCCCCAGCATTTT.

This clone came up a few times. The chain uses TRBV19 and TRBJ1-5, with TRBD1 matching over 7 bases. This CDR3 contains 16 residues. Germline V gene lookup returns CDR1 LNHDA and CDR2 SQIVND (reference sequence). V dropped 4 bases and J dropped 0; count of bases not matched to a gene: 6. The CDR3 DNA follows: TGTGCCAGTAGTAAGTTAGGGGGCAATAGCAATCAGCCCCAGCATTTT. It translates to CASSKLGGNSNQPQHF.

On this clone: Within the sample, other DNA sequences also encode this same CDR3. This CDR3 is CASSLVPVSTDTQYF. The CDR3 DNA is TGTGCCAGCAGCTTAGTTCCAGTAAGCACAGATACGCAGTATTTT. This chain connects TRBV7-8 to TRBJ2-3, with unresolved D. Trimming took 1 base from V and 0 from J, leaving 8 bases between them. Germline values: CDR1 SGHVS, CDR2 FQNEAQ. This CDR3 has 15 amino acids.

The rearrangement joins TRBV3-1 (or the pseudogene TRBV3-2) to TRBJ1-2, with D maybe TRBD1 (6 bases). V was shortened by 4 bases and J by 5 bases, with 17 bases between the two germline ends. Germline V CDR1 and CDR2: LGHDT, YNNKEL (reference sequence). The CDR3 is made up of 15 amino acids. CDR3 sequence (DNA): TGTGCCAGCAGCCCGTGGACAGAAGCGGGGTATGGCTACACCTTC. Translated, it gives CASSPWTEAGYGYTF.

V and J are TRBV3-1 (or the pseudogene TRBV3-2) and TRBJ2-5; 9 bases line up with TRBD1. V shed 3 bases, J shed 6 bases, and the junction held 5 bases outside the gene matches. The length of the CDR3 is 14 residues. Germline V gives CDR1 LGHDT, CDR2 YNNKEL (reference sequence). CDR3 sequence reads: CASSQGTGSKTQYF. CDR3 nucleotide sequence: TGTGCCAGCAGCCAGGGGACAGGGAGCAAGACCCAGTACTTC.

This chain connects TRBV29-1 to TRBJ2-3, with TRBD2 matching over 14 bases. The CDR3 runs 14 residues. Per germline, CDR1 SQVTM and CDR2 ANQGSEA. Germline trimming cut 4 bases from V and 9 bases from J; bases unmatched to any gene: 6. CDR3 region: CSVATSGGAGTQYF. For the CDR3, the DNA is TGCAGCGTTGCGACTAGCGGGGGGGCAGGCACGCAGTATTTT.

CDR3 in DNA: TGTGCCAGCAGCCTTTCAGGCTCGACAGGGAATGAGCAGTTCTTC. It translates to CASSLSGSTGNEQFF. The rearrangement joins TRBV9 to TRBJ2-1; 7 bases match TRBD1. The CDR3 covers 15 residues. Germline V gives CDR1 SGDLS, CDR2 YYNGEE. J gave up 7 bases and V 4 bases, and 11 bases lay outside the gene matches.

The chain links TRBV7-6 to TRBJ1-1; D remains unclear. The CDR3 is 13 amino acids. The germline CDR1 and CDR2 sequences are SGHVS and FNYEAQ. V lost 1 base and J lost 7, with 10 bases in between. CDR3 loop: CASSLGVQYEAFF. Here the CDR3 DNA reads TGTGCCAGCAGCTTAGGAGTACAGTATGAAGCTTTCTTT.

The sample holds a few counts of this clone. The J gene is TRBJ1-5, the V gene TRBV4-1, with unresolved D. This CDR3 spans 15 amino acids. The V and J ends lost 1 base and 8 bases respectively, with 15 bases between them. Per the germline V gene, CDR1 is MGHRA and CDR2 is YSYEKL. Here the CDR3 reads CASSQAGVLGKPQHF. In DNA form, the CDR3 reads TGCGCCAGCAGCCAAGCAGGTGTCCTCGGGAAGCCCCAGCATTTT.

This chain connects TRBV7-9 to TRBJ1-3; D gene ambiguous. CDR3 length: 17 amino acids. Germline assignment: CDR1 SEHNR and CDR2 FQNEAQ (reference sequence). The V end was cut by 4 bases, the J end by 3 bases, with 19 bases between. This CDR3 reads CASSSTQLRQIGNTIYF. The DNA of the CDR3 is TGTGCCAGCAGCTCGACACAACTGCGTCAGATTGGAAACACCATATATTTT.

The genes are TRBV28 and TRBJ1-1, with 7 bases lining up with TRBD1. CDR1 and CDR2 (germline): MDHEN, SYDVKM. This CDR3 region has 13 residues. Losses at the gene ends were 8 bases for V and 4 bases for J; bases not matched to a gene: 7. The CDR3 reads CASEQGLSTEAFF. Here the CDR3 DNA reads TGTGCCAGCGAACAGGGGTTGAGCACTGAAGCTTTCTTT. Full variable domain (missing parts from reference TRBV28 and TRBJ1-1): DVKVTQSSRYLVKRTGEKVFLECVQDMDHENMFWYRQDPGLGLRLIYFSYDVKMKEKGDIPEGYSVSREKKERFSLILESASTNQTSMYLCASEQGLSTEAFFGQGTRLTVV.

The rearrangement links TRBV4-1 to TRBJ1-6; 9 bases agree with TRBD1. CDR1 and CDR2 from the germline V gene are MGHRA and YSYEKL. There are 14 residues in the CDR3. V gave up 8 bases and J gave up 6 bases; unmatched junction bases: 5. The CDR3 bases are TGCGCCAGCGGACGGGACAGGGCTAATTCACCCCTCCACTTT. Translation: CASGRDRANSPLHF.

The rearrangement uses TRBV9 and TRBJ2-1, with D perhaps matching TRBD2 (7 bases). This CDR3 region has 18 residues. V was cut by 3 bases and J by 3 bases, with 22 bases left in between. CDR1 is SGDLS, CDR2 YYNGEE, per germline. The CDR3, as DNA: TGTGCCAGCAGCGAGGGCGCTAGGGGGGGAAGTCGCTACAATGAGCAGTTCTTC. This gives the protein CASSEGARGGSRYNEQFF.

The chain employs TRBV18 and TRBJ2-1; D perhaps matches TRBD2 (5 bases). Germline CDR1 and CDR2: KGHSH and LQKENI. V lost 0 bases, J lost 8 bases, and 17 bases lay in between. The CDR3 extends over 16 amino acids. CDR3: CASSPPSSGKPDEQFF. CDR3 bases: TGTGCCAGCTCACCACCGTCGTCCGGGAAACCCGATGAGCAGTTCTTC.